The sequence of this T cell receptor (beta chain) was determined in a study of T-cell reconstitution after alpha-beta-depleted transplantation in children. For TCRbeta, the library was prepared with unique molecular identifiers. TCRdb used MiXCR to reprocess the PCR reads, holding one entry per CDR3 protein. The repertoire holds more than 200,000 distinct CDR3 sequences, about 8.8% seen once, with about 5% in the top ten. The V gene end was trimmed by 6 bases and the J gene end by 9 bases; junction bases not matched to a gene: 8. This CDR3 spans 14 amino acids. Germline V CDR1 and CDR2: SGHTA, FQGNSA.

This rearrangement joins TRBV7-2 to TRBJ2-1; 10 bases are a match to TRBD1. The TCR comes from a human donor who donated a stem cell graft to a child with SCID. This specimen consisted of PBMCs from the stem cell graft donor, obtained from the stem cell graft. The CDR3 DNA follows: TGTGCCAGCAGGAGGGACAGGGGAAATAGTGAGCAGTTCTTC. It translates to CASRRDRGNSEQFF.